This TCR beta chain was documented in a study of T-cell memory formation after mild COVID-19. Overall study context: Among the donors, TCR clusters were largely specific to each donor.

TCRdb recomputed calls from the 5' RACE reads with MiXCR, one row per CDR3 protein. Of about 470,000 distinct CDR3 sequences in the sample, about 20% were seen once. Overall study results and limits: Balance between CD4 and CD8 was seen in clones contracting day 15 to 85, and a CD4+ lean was seen in later expanders.

In the case of this clonotype: Its matching antigen is unknown.

Sequenced input: PBMCs or a T cell subset sorted from them (not recorded which). The sequence was collected from an adult woman who had mild COVID-19 (a few samples of this study predate the infection). Cell type and time point are not known.

The CDR3 reads CASSRSMNTEAFF. The CDR3 DNA is TGTGCCAGCAGCCGGTCGATGAACACTGAAGCTTTCTTT. The gene calls are TRBV6-5 and TRBJ1-1; D ambiguous. In germline, CDR1 is MNHEY, CDR2 SVGAGI. With 6 bases removed from V and 0 bases from J, the gap between germline ends came to 8 bases. The CDR3 contains 13 residues.